This T cell receptor (beta chain) is from a study of blood T cells in healthy people across ages. The CDR3 runs to 14 residues. Trimming took 2 bases from V and 5 from J; bases not matched to a gene: 3. Germline V gene lookup returns CDR1 MNHEY and CDR2 SVGAGI. A minimum of 6 micrograms of total RNA was extracted per sample. It was with a sample-barcoded 5' primer and a J-beta primer mix that a second PCR of roughly 7 to 11 cycles was run. TCRdb re-analysed the 5' RACE reads in MiXCR, keeping a single row per CDR3 protein. The table shows about 1.1 million distinct CDR3 sequences, with around two fifths occurring only once.

The sequencing input was blood. This receptor was obtained from a man between 18 and 35 years old in good health. This chain uses TRBV6-5 with TRBJ1-2; 9 bases align to TRBD1. The CDR3 here is CASSYRDRVYGYTF. As DNA, the CDR3 is TGTGCCAGCAGTTACCGGGACAGGGTGTATGGCTACACCTTC.